A single sample is the source of the 14 T cell receptor beta chains below, sequenced in a study of blood T cell repertoires in COVID-19. The assay was immunoSEQ multiplex PCR, and TCRdb's table has in-frame clones only and misses some. This table holds 150,000 to 200,000 clones, 80% found once. The sequenced material came from peripheral blood. The receptors here all came from a man aged 55 to 70 with acute or convalescent COVID-19.

This sequence joins TRBV11-3 and TRBJ1-3; no clear D. CDR3 size: 15 residues. Germline CDR1 and CDR2: SGHNT and YENEEA. Trimming cost V 1 base and J 0 bases, with 7 bases left between them. The CDR3 nucleotides read TGTGCCAGCAGCTTAGGCGGAGGCTCTGGAAACACCATATATTTT. As protein: CASSLGGGSGNTIYF.

This chain joins TRBV19 and TRBJ2-5; tentative D call: TRBD1 (6 bases). The CDR3 is made up of 13 amino acids. Looked up from germline, CDR1 is LNHDA and CDR2 is SQIVND (reference sequence). V was pared by 3 bases and J by 4 bases, with 9 bases between. CDR3 bases: TGTGCCAGTAGTATGACAGGTGGAGAGACCCAGTACTTC. Amino acids: CASSMTGGETQYF.

V usage is TRBV19 and J usage is TRBJ2-1; 10 bases match TRBD2. Germline V lookup: CDR1 LNHDA, CDR2 SQIVND (reference sequence). The CDR3 has 12 amino acids. J was trimmed by 10 bases and V by 9 bases; bases with no gene match: 6. The CDR3 nucleotides are TGTGCCAGCAGTGAGCGGGAGGGCGAGCAGTTCTTC. This codes for CASSEREGEQFF.

This clone has a single count. The rearrangement uses TRBV5-8 and TRBJ1-2; 9 nucleotides line up with TRBD1. Per germline, CDR1 SGHTS and CDR2 YDEGEE. V was clipped by 2 bases and J by 5 bases; unmatched bases: 13. This CDR3 region has 17 residues. This chain's CDR3 is CASSFLGGTGPGYGYTF. The CDR3 DNA follows: TGTGCCAGCAGCTTTTTAGGAGGGACAGGGCCTGGTTATGGCTACACCTTC.

This sequence joins TRBV9 and TRBJ1-1, with 11 bases identical to TRBD1. CDR1 is SGDLS, CDR2 YYNGEE, per germline. The CDR3 sequence is 19 residues long. With 2 bases clipped from V and 5 bases from J, the junction kept 17 bases outside the gene matches. The CDR3 loop is CASSVSMGPGTGGRTEAFF. The CDR3 nucleotides are TGTGCCAGCAGCGTCTCGATGGGACCCGGGACAGGGGGTCGGACTGAAGCTTTCTTT.

This clone was counted a few times. The V gene is TRBV19, the J gene TRBJ1-2, with TRBD1 as a possible D gene (6 bases). Per the germline V gene, CDR1 is LNHDA and CDR2 is SQIVND (reference sequence). V was cut by 1 base and J by 3 bases, with 12 bases left in between. The CDR3 is 15 amino acids. The chain's CDR3 is CASSIAPDRYYGYTF. CDR3 nucleotides: TGTGCCAGTAGTATAGCTCCGGACAGATACTATGGCTACACCTTC.

The chain combines TRBV10-2 with TRBJ1-6; possibly TRBD1 for D (5 bases). Germline CDR1 WSHSY, CDR2 SAAADI. CDR3 length: 13 residues. Trimming took 11 bases from V and 5 from J, leaving 13 bases between them. The CDR3: CAAGDSNNSPLHF. CDR3 coding DNA: TGCGCCGCCGGTGACAGTAATAATTCACCCCTCCACTTT.

J is TRBJ2-1 and V is TRBV7-9, with D tentatively TRBD2 (6 bases). Trimming removed 3 bases from V and 4 bases from J, with 10 bases in between. The CDR3 loop spans 14 amino acids. CDR1 is SEHNR and CDR2 is FQNEAQ in the germline V gene (reference sequence). The CDR3 coding sequence is TGTGCCAGCAGCTTGGTTGGAGGGTACAATGAGCAGTTCTTC. As protein: CASSLVGGYNEQFF.

This rearrangement joins TRBV28 to TRBJ1-2, with unresolved D. V dropped 7 bases and J dropped 2 bases, with 8 bases sitting between them. CDR3 length: 12 residues. Germline lookup yields CDR1 MDHEN and CDR2 SYDVKM. The DNA of the CDR3 is TGTGCCAGCAACGTGCGCAACTATGGCTACACCTTC. This translates into CASNVRNYGYTF.

The chain carries TRBV9 and TRBJ1-4; D is unresolved. V was shortened by 4 bases and J by 1 base, with 8 bases between the two germline ends. This CDR3 has 14 residues. CDR1 and CDR2 (germline): SGDLS, YYNGEE. The CDR3 sequence: CASSRERTNEKLFF. DNA of the CDR3: TGTGCCAGCAGCAGGGAGAGAACTAATGAAAAACTGTTTTTT.

This rearrangement joins TRBV10-3 to TRBJ1-1, with D maybe TRBD1 (6 bases). The CDR3 consists of 12 residues. Germline-derived CDR1 and CDR2 are ENHRY and SYGVKD. This CDR3 reads CSTAGVNTEAFF. The CDR3 nucleotides are TGTTCCACCGCAGGGGTGAACACTGAAGCTTTCTTT.

The chain joins TRBV6-9 to TRBJ2-7, with 8 positions matching TRBD1. The V gene end was trimmed by 5 bases and the J gene end by 3 bases; junction bases not matched to a gene: 9. This CDR3 contains 15 residues. Germline values: CDR1 MNHGY, CDR2 SVAAGI. The CDR3 DNA reads TGTGCCAGCAGTCCACCCGGACAGGGAGGCTACGAGCAGTACTTC. Its protein is CASSPPGQGGYEQYF.

V usage is TRBV2 and J usage is TRBJ1-4; 7 bases fit TRBD1. CDR1 SNHLY and CDR2 FYNNEI come from the germline V gene. V lost 6 bases, J lost 7 bases, and 8 bases stayed unmatched. This CDR3 has 14 amino acids. The CDR3 sequence: CASRSWTGGEKLFF. The CDR3, as DNA: TGTGCCAGCAGATCTTGGACAGGAGGTGAAAAACTGTTTTTT.

This clone has just a few counts. The genes are TRBV4-1 and TRBJ2-3; 11 nucleotides match TRBD2. The length of the CDR3 is 15 residues. The V segment lost 4 bases and the J segment 4 bases; nucleotides outside the gene matches: 4. Germline CDR1 is MGHRA and CDR2 is YSYEKL. Here the CDR3 DNA reads TGCGCCAGCAGCCTAGAACTAGCGGGGGCAGATACGCAGTATTTT. Its protein is CASSLELAGADTQYF.